These T cell receptor beta chains were read from a single sample in a study of T cells after posttransplantation cyclophosphamide. Repertoires were generated with immunoSEQ multiplex PCR, while TCRdb's copy carries only in-frame clones and drops some. The table lists approximately 17,000 clones, 77% of them singletons. Sample: CD8+ T cells sorted from PBMCs, taken roughly 250 weeks after a stem cell transplant with posttransplant cyclophosphamide. The source of these receptors is a female patient aged 40 to 55 who received an allogeneic stem cell transplant from a related donor, was CMV-positive, and had no GVHD. Some T cells may arise from the graft donor. CDR3s include the opening cysteine and the closing phenylalanine or tryptophan. A D gene is named only where the DNA matches it firmly. Some rows mark clone size as missing; the rest say once, few, many or name a class of expanded clone.

>TRBV5-1|TRBD1|TRBJ2-7|NA
TGCGCCAGCAGCTTATCGGGACAGGGGAACGAGCAGTACTTC
CASSLSGQGNEQYF
>TRBV10-3|NA|TRBJ2-3|NA
TGTGCCATCAGTGACGGAGGGGGCCGGAGCACAGATACGCAGTATTTT
CAISDGGGRSTDTQYF
>TRBV6-1|NA|TRBJ2-7|NA
TGTGCCAGCGTAGACTCATCTACCTACGAGCAGTACTTC
CASVDSSTYEQYF
>TRBV29-1|TRBD1|TRBJ1-2|NA
TGCAGCGTAACAGGGGGTGTTAACTATGGCTACACCTTC
CSVTGGVNYGYTF
>TRBV15|NA|TRBJ1-1|few
TGTGCCACCAGCAGAGGTAATAATGAAGCTTTCTTT
CATSRGNNEAFF
>TRBV19|NA|TRBJ2-7|NA
TGTGCCAGTAGGGCGGAAACCTCCTACGAGCAGTACTTC
CASRAETSYEQYF
>TRBV2|NA|TRBJ1-5|NA
TGTGCCAGCACCTACCCGGGGGACGGGAGCAATCAGCCCCAGCATTTT
CASTYPGDGSNQPQHF
>TRBV18|NA|TRBJ2-2|NA
TGTGCCAGCTCACCGACAGGATACGCGAACACCGGGGAGCTGTTTTTT
CASSPTGYANTGELFF
>TRBV11-2|TRBD1|TRBJ1-2|NA
TGTGCCAGCAGCTTAGATGATGGACAGGGCCGAGGCTACACCTTC
CASSLDDGQGRGYTF
>TRBV4-1|TRBD2|TRBJ2-5|NA
TGCGCCAGCAGCCAAACTAGCGGTTACCAAGAGACCCAGTACTTC
CASSQTSGYQETQYF
>TRBV6-5|TRBD2|TRBJ2-5|NA
TGTGCCAGCACCCGACTAGCGGGGGGGCGAGAGACCCAGTACTTC
CASTRLAGGRETQYF
>TRBV12-5|NA|TRBJ2-2|few
TGTGCTAGTGGTTTGGTACTAGCTGGCACCGGGGAGCTGTTTTTT
CASGLVLAGTGELFF
>TRBV11-2|TRBD2|TRBJ2-1|few
TGTGCCAGCAGCTTAATATCGGGGGGACACAATGAGCAGTTCTTC
CASSLISGGHNEQFF
>TRBV5-1|TRBD1|TRBJ1-2|NA
TGCGCCAGCAGCTTGAACGACAGGGCTCAAGGCTACACCTTC
CASSLNDRAQGYTF
>TRBV16|TRBD2|TRBJ2-5|NA
TGTGCCAGCAGCCACGATCTGGGGAGCGGGGGACAAGAGACCCAGTACTTC
CASSHDLGSGGQETQYF
>TRBV11-2|NA|TRBJ1-6|few
TGTGCCAGCAGCTTAGGGGGCTCACCCCTCCACTTT
CASSLGGSPLHF
>TRBV15|NA|TRBJ1-2|few
TGTGCCACCAGCAGAGAGGGCAGGGGATATGGCTACACCTTC
CATSREGRGYGYTF
>TRBV19|NA|TRBJ1-5|few
TGTGCCAGTAGTATAGACAGGGATAGCAATCAGCCCCAGCATTTT
CASSIDRDSNQPQHF